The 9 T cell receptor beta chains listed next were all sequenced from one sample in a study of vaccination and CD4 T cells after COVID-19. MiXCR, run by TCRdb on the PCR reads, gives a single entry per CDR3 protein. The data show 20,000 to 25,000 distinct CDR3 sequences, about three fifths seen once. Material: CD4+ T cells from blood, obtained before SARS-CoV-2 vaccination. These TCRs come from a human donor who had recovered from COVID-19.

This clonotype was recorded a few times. CDR3 protein: CASSSLLGSVQPQHF. The DNA for the CDR3 is TGTGCCAGCAGTTCCCTCTTAGGTTCTGTCCAGCCCCAGCATTTT. The chain links TRBV6-5 to TRBJ1-5; D is unclear. V was pared by 4 bases and J by 7 bases, with 17 bases between. Per germline, CDR1 MNHEY and CDR2 SVGAGI. This CDR3 contains 15 residues.

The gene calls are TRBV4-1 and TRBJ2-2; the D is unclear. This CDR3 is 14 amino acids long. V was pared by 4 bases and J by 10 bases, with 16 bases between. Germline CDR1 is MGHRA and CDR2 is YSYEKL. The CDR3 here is CASSPSVLRAELFF. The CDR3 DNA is TGCGCCAGCAGCCCAAGTGTACTCCGAGCGGAGCTGTTTTTT.

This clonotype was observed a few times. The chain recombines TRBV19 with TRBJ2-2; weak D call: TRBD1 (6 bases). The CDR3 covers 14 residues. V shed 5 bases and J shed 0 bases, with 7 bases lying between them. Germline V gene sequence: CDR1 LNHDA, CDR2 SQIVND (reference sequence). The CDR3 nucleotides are TGTGCCAGTAGTCGACAGGCGAACACCGGGGAGCTGTTTTTT. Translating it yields CASSRQANTGELFF.

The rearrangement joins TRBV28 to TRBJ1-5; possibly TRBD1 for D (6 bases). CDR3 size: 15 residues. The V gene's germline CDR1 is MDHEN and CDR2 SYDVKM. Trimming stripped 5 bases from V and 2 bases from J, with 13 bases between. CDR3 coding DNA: TGTGCCAGCAGTCCTCCGGGGGCCCGCAATCAGCCCCAGCATTTT. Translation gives CASSPPGARNQPQHF.

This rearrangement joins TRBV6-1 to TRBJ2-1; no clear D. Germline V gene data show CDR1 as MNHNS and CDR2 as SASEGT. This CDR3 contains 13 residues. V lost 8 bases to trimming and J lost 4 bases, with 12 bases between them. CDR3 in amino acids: CASPSPFYNEQFF. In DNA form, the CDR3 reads TGTGCCAGCCCCTCTCCCTTTTACAATGAGCAGTTCTTC.

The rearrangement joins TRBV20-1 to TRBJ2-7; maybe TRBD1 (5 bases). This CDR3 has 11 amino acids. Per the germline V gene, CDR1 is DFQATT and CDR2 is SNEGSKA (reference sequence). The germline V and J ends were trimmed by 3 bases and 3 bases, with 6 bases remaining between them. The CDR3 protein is CSARDNYEQYF. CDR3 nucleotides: TGCAGTGCTAGGGACAACTACGAGCAGTACTTC.

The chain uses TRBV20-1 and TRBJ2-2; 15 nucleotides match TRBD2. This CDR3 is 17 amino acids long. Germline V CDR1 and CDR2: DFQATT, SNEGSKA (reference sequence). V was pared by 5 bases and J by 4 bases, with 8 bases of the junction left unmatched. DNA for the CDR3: TGCAGTGCTCCTGGGACTAGCGGGAGGTGGGGCACCGGGGAGCTGTTTTTT. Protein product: CSAPGTSGRWGTGELFF.

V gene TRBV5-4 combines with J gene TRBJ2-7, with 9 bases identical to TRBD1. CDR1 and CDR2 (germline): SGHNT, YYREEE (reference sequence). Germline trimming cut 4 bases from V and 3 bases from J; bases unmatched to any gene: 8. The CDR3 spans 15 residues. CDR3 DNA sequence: TGTGCCAGCAGCCCGAAGGACAGGGGAAGCTACGAGCAGTACTTC. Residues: CASSPKDRGSYEQYF.

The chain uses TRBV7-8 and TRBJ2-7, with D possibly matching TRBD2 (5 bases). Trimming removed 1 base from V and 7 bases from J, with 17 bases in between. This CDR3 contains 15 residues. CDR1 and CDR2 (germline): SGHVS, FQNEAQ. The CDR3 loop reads CASSLGGSTSREQYF. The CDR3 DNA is TGTGCCAGCAGCTTAGGAGGGTCCACGAGTCGGGAGCAGTACTTC.